This TCR beta chain was found in a study of T cells after yellow fever vaccination. Background on the study: For low cell numbers, libraries were made with SMART-Seq v4 Ultra Low Input.

As concerns this clonotype: Its specificity is unknown.

The CDR3 consists of 13 residues. V was cut by 0 bases and J by 2 bases, with 4 bases left in between. The V gene's germline CDR1 is MNHEY and CDR2 SVGEGT. In TCRdb, the 5' RACE reads were re-called with MiXCR into one record per CDR3 protein. The table lists about 340,000 distinct CDR3 sequences, around 4.1% of them singletons. Study-level findings and limits: CD4 and CD8 compartments shared a small share of clonotypes, likely from convergent recombination. Within FACS-sorted repertoires, abundant clonotypes contaminating from the bulk population could be present. In post-booster samples, most primary-vaccination clones reappeared (roughly 96% CD4, 70% to 90% CD8).

The TCR was taken from a man aged 18 to 30 who received the YFV17D yellow fever vaccine. Sequencing was performed on PBMCs, taken 5 days after the yellow fever booster vaccination. The V gene is TRBV6-2 or TRBV6-3, the J gene TRBJ1-1; D is undetermined. The CDR3 DNA reads TGTGCCAGCAGTTACTCAAAAAACACTGAAGCTTTCTTT. Translation gives CASSYSKNTEAFF.